The present T cell receptor beta chain was sequenced within a study of beta chain features in type 1 diabetes. Study-level points and caveats: Within each of all four CD4+ subsets, Type 1 diabetes patients had TCRB CDR3s that were moderately but significantly shorter. Sequencing used cDNA, and cells with high TCR expression could therefore be over-represented.

The entirety of the isolated RNA underwent reverse transcription, so expressed TCRB transcripts were sequenced. Repertoires were generated with immunoSEQ multiplex PCR, while TCRdb's copy carries only in-frame clones and drops some. The data hold 90,000 to 110,000 clones, with 30% to 50% observed a single time. About this clone itself: The target antigen is unknown.

There are 13 residues in the CDR3. The ends were cut back, 3 bases at V and 0 bases at J, with 7 bases in the middle. Germline V gives CDR1 SGHRS, CDR2 YFSETQ. It was one heparinised blood draw, averaging around 100 mL, that each donor gave. Sorted populations all had greater than 98% purity. Sequenced input: stem cell memory CD4+ T cells from blood. This TCR came from a woman aged 18-29 years in good health. This chain joins TRBV5-1 and TRBJ2-7, with a weak D call TRBD2 (6 bases). The CDR3 protein is CASSSGLSYEQYF. In DNA, the CDR3 is TGCGCCAGCAGCTCGGGACTCTCCTACGAGCAGTACTTC.